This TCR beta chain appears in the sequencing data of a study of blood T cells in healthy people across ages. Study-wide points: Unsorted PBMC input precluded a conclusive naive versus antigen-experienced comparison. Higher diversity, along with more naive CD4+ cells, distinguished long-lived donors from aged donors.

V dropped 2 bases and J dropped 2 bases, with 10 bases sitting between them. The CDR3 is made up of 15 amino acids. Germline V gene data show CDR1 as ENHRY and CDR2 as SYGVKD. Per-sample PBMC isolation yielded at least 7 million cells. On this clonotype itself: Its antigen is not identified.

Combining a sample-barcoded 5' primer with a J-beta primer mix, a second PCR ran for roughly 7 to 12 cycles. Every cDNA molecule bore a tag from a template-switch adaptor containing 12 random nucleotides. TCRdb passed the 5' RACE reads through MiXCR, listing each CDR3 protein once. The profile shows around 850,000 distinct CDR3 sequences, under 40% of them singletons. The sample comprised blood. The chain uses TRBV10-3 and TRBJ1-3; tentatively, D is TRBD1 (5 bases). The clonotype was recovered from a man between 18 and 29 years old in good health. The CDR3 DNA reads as TGTGCCATCAGTGAGCTGGGGCTGGCTGGAAACACCATATATTTT. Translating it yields CAISELGLAGNTIYF.